This note documents a single TCR beta chain sequence. Its cognate antigen is unknown. The CDR3 consists of 16 residues. Trimming removed 3 bases at V and 2 bases at J, with 14 bases between. Germline CDR1 reads ENHRY; CDR2 reads SYGVKD. The data stem from a study of early T cells in non-severe SARS-CoV-2 infection. About the research overall: Sequencing input comprised bulk RNA from unsorted whole blood; chain pairing was not available.

Whole-study findings and limits: VDJdb matching skewed toward anti-spike CD8 responses, missing private and CD4 specificities.

Attachment of unique molecular identifiers to individual cDNA molecules was performed. Each CDR3 protein gets one entry after TCRdb re-called the 5' RACE reads with MiXCR. The sample holds about 46,000 distinct CDR3 sequences, about 5.2% seen once. The receptor's source is an adult who was a healthcare worker with PCR-confirmed SARS-CoV-2 infection or an uninfected control (not recorded which). The sample in question was whole blood, obtained at baseline. The rearrangement uses TRBV10-3 and TRBJ2-1; D not resolved. DNA for the CDR3: TGTGCCATCAGTGAAAATCCAACCCCCGCCTACAATGAGCAGTTCTTC. Translated: CAISENPTPAYNEQFF.